Listed below are T cell receptor beta chains from one sample, sequenced in a study of blood T cell repertoires in COVID-19. Profiling relied on immunoSEQ multiplex PCR, and the TCRdb table lists in-frame clones only, not all of them. The sample carries fewer than 150,000 clones, roughly 85% recorded once. Sequenced: peripheral blood. All receptors come from a man aged 50 to 59 with acute or convalescent COVID-19. The CDR3 runs from the conserved cysteine through the conserved F or W. The D gene is left open where the match is weak. Expanded clones get a size class; other rows say once, few or many, or leave the size out.

d_gene: TRBD2; abundance: .; v_gene: TRBV27; j_gene: TRBJ2-7; CDR3nt: TGTGCCAGCAGTTTAATATCGCGGGGGTACGAGCAGTACTTT; CDR3aa: CASSLISRGYEQYF
d_gene: TRBD1; abundance: .; v_gene: TRBV13; j_gene: TRBJ1-1; CDR3nt: TGTGCCAGCAGCTGGGGACAGGCGGAAACTGAAGCTTTCTTT; CDR3aa: CASSWGQAETEAFF
d_gene: TRBD1; abundance: few; v_gene: TRBV11-2; j_gene: TRBJ2-3; CDR3nt: TGTGCCAGCAGCCCACAGGGGTCGGCCTTCACAGATACGCAGTATTTT; CDR3aa: CASSPQGSAFTDTQYF
d_gene: TRBD2; abundance: .; v_gene: TRBV7-8; j_gene: TRBJ2-1; CDR3nt: TGTGCCAGCTTGGCGGGAGGGCTGTATGAGCAGTTCTTC; CDR3aa: CASLAGGLYEQFF
d_gene: .; abundance: once; v_gene: TRBV3-1/TRBV3-2; j_gene: TRBJ1-6; CDR3nt: TGTGCCAGCAGCCAAGATACGGGAGACAACAATTCACCCCTCCACTTT; CDR3aa: CASSQDTGDNNSPLHF
d_gene: .; abundance: .; v_gene: TRBV9; j_gene: TRBJ2-2; CDR3nt: TGTGCCAGCAGCGTAGCTCGGGGCACCGGGGAGCTGTTTTTT; CDR3aa: CASSVARGTGELFF
d_gene: .; abundance: .; v_gene: TRBV6-6; j_gene: TRBJ1-5; CDR3nt: TGTGCCAGCAGTCGCCAGACAGGCCTGGATAGCAATCAGCCCCAGCATTTT; CDR3aa: CASSRQTGLDSNQPQHF
d_gene: TRBD1; abundance: .; v_gene: TRBV3-1/TRBV3-2; j_gene: TRBJ1-1; CDR3nt: TGTGCCAGCAGCCCGAGGACAGGGGTGGTGAACACTGAAGCTTTCTTT; CDR3aa: CASSPRTGVVNTEAFF
d_gene: TRBD2; abundance: .; v_gene: TRBV5-4; j_gene: TRBJ2-3; CDR3nt: TGTGCCAGCAGCATAACTAGCGGCGGGGGAACAGATACGCAGTATTTT; CDR3aa: CASSITSGGGTDTQYF
d_gene: .; abundance: .; v_gene: TRBV9; j_gene: TRBJ2-3; CDR3nt: TGTGCCAGCAGCCCACGGGAAAGCCGAGATACGCAGTATTTT; CDR3aa: CASSPRESRDTQYF
d_gene: TRBD2; abundance: .; v_gene: TRBV12-3/TRBV12-4; j_gene: TRBJ2-1; CDR3nt: TGTGCCAGCAGTTCCCCAACTAGCGGCGAGGAGTTCTTC; CDR3aa: CASSSPTSGEEFF
d_gene: TRBD1; abundance: few; v_gene: TRBV30; j_gene: TRBJ1-6; CDR3nt: TGTGCCTGGAGTGTACTTGGGACAGCTCTTTCACCCCTCCACTTT; CDR3aa: CAWSVLGTALSPLHF
d_gene: .; abundance: .; v_gene: TRBV18; j_gene: TRBJ1-1; CDR3nt: TGTGCCAGCTCACCACAGCGACTCAAGTTTGGCGGAGAAGCTTTCTTT; CDR3aa: CASSPQRLKFGGEAFF
d_gene: .; abundance: .; v_gene: TRBV11-2; j_gene: TRBJ1-2; CDR3nt: TGTGCCAGCAGCTCCCTGGGGGGGGGTGGCTACACCTTC; CDR3aa: CASSSLGGGGYTF
d_gene: .; abundance: few; v_gene: TRBV30; j_gene: TRBJ1-1; CDR3nt: TGTGCCTGGGGAAGCACGAACACTGAAGCTTTCTTT; CDR3aa: CAWGSTNTEAFF
d_gene: .; abundance: .; v_gene: TRBV6-5; j_gene: TRBJ2-3; CDR3nt: TGTGCCAGCAGTTATTTTCGGGGTAAAGATACGCAGTATTTT; CDR3aa: CASSYFRGKDTQYF
d_gene: .; abundance: .; v_gene: TRBV7-2; j_gene: TRBJ2-5; CDR3nt: TGTGCCAGCAGCTTAGGGGCAAAAGAGACCCAGTACTTC; CDR3aa: CASSLGAKETQYF
d_gene: .; abundance: .; v_gene: TRBV20-1; j_gene: TRBJ2-1; CDR3nt: TGCAGGGGGGCGAATGAGCAGTTCTTC; CDR3aa: CRGANEQFF
d_gene: .; abundance: .; v_gene: TRBV7-9; j_gene: TRBJ2-5; CDR3nt: TGTGCCAGCAGCTTAGTTGGGGGACATGTAGAGACCCAGTACTTC; CDR3aa: CASSLVGGHVETQYF
d_gene: .; abundance: .; v_gene: TRBV19; j_gene: TRBJ2-1; CDR3nt: TGTGCCAGTAGTCCTCCGGAGTACAATGAGCAGTTCTTC; CDR3aa: CASSPPEYNEQFF
d_gene: TRBD1; abundance: .; v_gene: TRBV9; j_gene: TRBJ1-1; CDR3nt: TGTGCCAGCGGGACAGGATACACTGAAGCTTTCTTT; CDR3aa: CASGTGYTEAFF
d_gene: .; abundance: .; v_gene: TRBV6-5; j_gene: TRBJ1-1; CDR3nt: TGTGCCAGCACAGCCTTGGGGGCCACTGAAGCTTTCTTT; CDR3aa: CASTALGATEAFF
d_gene: TRBD1; abundance: .; v_gene: TRBV5-4; j_gene: TRBJ1-4; CDR3nt: TGTGCCAGCAGCAAGACAGGGTCTGAAGAAAAACTGTTTTTT; CDR3aa: CASSKTGSEEKLFF
d_gene: .; abundance: few; v_gene: TRBV6-5; j_gene: TRBJ2-7; CDR3nt: TGTGCCAGCAATTTCTTGGACAGCCCCTACGAGCAGTACTTC; CDR3aa: CASNFLDSPYEQYF
d_gene: TRBD1; abundance: .; v_gene: TRBV2; j_gene: TRBJ2-7; CDR3nt: TGTGCCAGCAGTGGGACAGGGGGGTACGAGCAGTACTTC; CDR3aa: CASSGTGGYEQYF
d_gene: .; abundance: few; v_gene: TRBV6-5; j_gene: TRBJ1-1; CDR3nt: TGTGCCAGCAGTTACAATCAGGCCAACACTGAAGCTTTCTTT; CDR3aa: CASSYNQANTEAFF
d_gene: TRBD2; abundance: .; v_gene: TRBV27; j_gene: TRBJ2-7; CDR3nt: TGTGCCAGCTGGTCCGAACGGGGACTAGCGGGGAGATACGAGCAGTACTTC; CDR3aa: CASWSERGLAGRYEQYF
d_gene: .; abundance: .; v_gene: TRBV14; j_gene: TRBJ2-7; CDR3nt: TGTGCCAGCAGCCAAGAAGGGTCCGGGGGGCTTTCCTACGAGCAGTACTTC; CDR3aa: CASSQEGSGGLSYEQYF
d_gene: .; abundance: .; v_gene: TRBV6-2/TRBV6-3; j_gene: TRBJ2-4; CDR3nt: TGTGCCAGCAGTCTCGCGGGTACAGCTGGAAACATTCAGTACTTC; CDR3aa: CASSLAGTAGNIQYF
d_gene: .; abundance: .; v_gene: TRBV5-1; j_gene: TRBJ1-1; CDR3nt: TGCGCCAGCAGCCTTTTAGGGACTAACACTGAAGCTTTCTTT; CDR3aa: CASSLLGTNTEAFF
d_gene: .; abundance: .; v_gene: TRBV6-1; j_gene: TRBJ1-6; CDR3nt: TGTGCCAGCAGTGAACTACAGGCGGAACGCTCACCCCTCCACTTT; CDR3aa: CASSELQAERSPLHF
d_gene: TRBD1; abundance: .; v_gene: TRBV5-5; j_gene: TRBJ1-1; CDR3nt: TGTGCCAGCAGCTTGCGGGCAGGGGGCATGGACACTGAAGCTTTCTTT; CDR3aa: CASSLRAGGMDTEAFF
d_gene: .; abundance: .; v_gene: TRBV9; j_gene: TRBJ1-5; CDR3nt: TGTGCCAGCAGCGCGCGAGCGACCCCGAATGAGCCCCAGCATTTT; CDR3aa: CASSARATPNEPQHF
d_gene: .; abundance: .; v_gene: TRBV7-9; j_gene: TRBJ1-1; CDR3nt: TGTGCCAGCAGCCGGAACACTGAAGCTTTCTTT; CDR3aa: CASSRNTEAFF
d_gene: .; abundance: .; v_gene: TRBV27; j_gene: TRBJ1-2; CDR3nt: TGTGCCAGCAGTTTATCGATCCGGGGTTCTAACTATGGCTACACCTTC; CDR3aa: CASSLSIRGSNYGYTF
d_gene: TRBD1; abundance: .; v_gene: TRBV5-1; j_gene: TRBJ2-7; CDR3nt: TGCGCCAGCAGCTCACGGACAGGGGCCCGCTACGAGCAGTACTTC; CDR3aa: CASSSRTGARYEQYF
d_gene: .; abundance: .; v_gene: TRBV3-1/TRBV3-2; j_gene: TRBJ2-1; CDR3nt: TGTGCCAGCAGCCTTGGACTATTTTTCTACAATGAGCAGTTCTTC; CDR3aa: CASSLGLFFYNEQFF
d_gene: TRBD1; abundance: .; v_gene: TRBV6-6; j_gene: TRBJ2-7; CDR3nt: TGTGCCAGCAGCCCCGGGACAGCCTCCTACGAGCAGTACTTC; CDR3aa: CASSPGTASYEQYF
d_gene: .; abundance: .; v_gene: TRBV6-9; j_gene: TRBJ2-5; CDR3nt: TGTGCCAGCTCAGGGTTTGGAGAGACCCAGTACTTC; CDR3aa: CASSGFGETQYF
d_gene: .; abundance: .; v_gene: TRBV18; j_gene: TRBJ2-5; CDR3nt: TGTGCCAGCTCACCGTTGGGGGCGTTCCAAGAGACCCAGTACTTC; CDR3aa: CASSPLGAFQETQYF
d_gene: .; abundance: .; v_gene: TRBV7-9; j_gene: TRBJ2-7; CDR3nt: TGTGCCAGCAGCTTGGGACTGGACCGGGGGAGCTACGAGCAGTACTTC; CDR3aa: CASSLGLDRGSYEQYF
d_gene: .; abundance: .; v_gene: TRBV7-9; j_gene: TRBJ1-2; CDR3nt: TGTGCCAGCAGCACCCCAGCGGGCCTAAACTATGGCTACACCTTC; CDR3aa: CASSTPAGLNYGYTF
d_gene: .; abundance: .; v_gene: TRBV6-6; j_gene: TRBJ1-5; CDR3nt: TGTGCCAGCACAAACCCCCAATCCGGGAATCAGCCCCAGCATTTT; CDR3aa: CASTNPQSGNQPQHF
d_gene: TRBD2; abundance: .; v_gene: TRBV6-5; j_gene: TRBJ2-1; CDR3nt: TGTGCCAGCAGAGACTACGGGACTAGAAACAATGAGCAGTTCTTC; CDR3aa: CASRDYGTRNNEQFF
d_gene: TRBD1; abundance: .; v_gene: TRBV5-1; j_gene: TRBJ1-2; CDR3nt: TGCGCCAGCAGAGAATCCGGGACAGGTTTTAGCTACACCTTC; CDR3aa: CASRESGTGFSYTF
d_gene: TRBD1; abundance: .; v_gene: TRBV20-1; j_gene: TRBJ1-1; CDR3nt: TGCAGCGGGACAGGGGACACTGAAGCTTTCTTT; CDR3aa: CSGTGDTEAFF
d_gene: TRBD1; abundance: .; v_gene: TRBV7-9; j_gene: TRBJ2-5; CDR3nt: TGTGCCAGCAGCCTCGGACAGGGCCAAGAGACCCAGTACTTC; CDR3aa: CASSLGQGQETQYF
d_gene: TRBD2; abundance: .; v_gene: TRBV6-5; j_gene: TRBJ2-7; CDR3nt: TGTGCCATATCCAGAGCGGGACTATACGAGCAGTACTTC; CDR3aa: CAISRAGLYEQYF
d_gene: TRBD1; abundance: .; v_gene: TRBV6-5; j_gene: TRBJ1-2; CDR3nt: TGTGCCAGCAGTCCAGACGGGACAGGGGGCTATGGCTACACCTTC; CDR3aa: CASSPDGTGGYGYTF
d_gene: .; abundance: .; v_gene: TRBV24-1; j_gene: TRBJ2-7; CDR3nt: TGTGCCACCAGGGCCTCCGGGACACGAGTAGTATCCTACGAGCAGTACTTC; CDR3aa: CATRASGTRVVSYEQYF
d_gene: .; abundance: .; v_gene: TRBV6-5; j_gene: TRBJ2-5; CDR3nt: TGTGCCAGCAGCTTTGACAGGACTGGGGAGACCCAGTACTTC; CDR3aa: CASSFDRTGETQYF
d_gene: TRBD2; abundance: .; v_gene: TRBV20-1; j_gene: TRBJ2-2; CDR3nt: TGCAGTGCTAGTAGGCGGGAGGGTATCGGCGGGGAGCTGTTTTTT; CDR3aa: CSASRREGIGGELFF
d_gene: TRBD2; abundance: .; v_gene: TRBV11-2; j_gene: TRBJ2-5; CDR3nt: TGTGCCAGCAGCTCGACATATCGACTAGCGGGGATGAAAGAGACCCAGTACTTC; CDR3aa: CASSSTYRLAGMKETQYF
d_gene: TRBD2; abundance: .; v_gene: TRBV19; j_gene: TRBJ2-7; CDR3nt: TGTGCCAGTAGTATACGCGGACTAGCGGGGGCTTTATCCTACGAGCAGTACTTC; CDR3aa: CASSIRGLAGALSYEQYF
d_gene: TRBD2; abundance: .; v_gene: TRBV9; j_gene: TRBJ2-6; CDR3nt: TGTGCCAGCAGCGTAGCGTGGGAGGGCCAACGTGGGGCCAACGTCCTGACTTTC; CDR3aa: CASSVAWEGQRGANVLTF
d_gene: TRBD1; abundance: .; v_gene: TRBV19; j_gene: TRBJ1-4; CDR3nt: TGTGCCAGTGGAACAGGGGCCGAGGGTGAAAAACTGTTTTTT; CDR3aa: CASGTGAEGEKLFF
d_gene: .; abundance: .; v_gene: TRBV7-2; j_gene: TRBJ2-5; CDR3nt: TGTGCCAGCAGCTTAACGGGGTTTGAGACCCAGTACTTC; CDR3aa: CASSLTGFETQYF
d_gene: TRBD1; abundance: .; v_gene: TRBV5-1; j_gene: TRBJ2-7; CDR3nt: TGCGCCAGCAGCTATGAAACGGGACAGCCCTCCTACGAGCAGTACTTC; CDR3aa: CASSYETGQPSYEQYF
d_gene: .; abundance: .; v_gene: TRBV27; j_gene: TRBJ2-1; CDR3nt: TGTGCCAGCAGTTTATCACCCTCGACTCCGCCAGGGGTTGAGCAGTTCTTC; CDR3aa: CASSLSPSTPPGVEQFF
d_gene: TRBD2; abundance: .; v_gene: TRBV4-2; j_gene: TRBJ2-3; CDR3nt: TGTGCCAGCAGCCAGGGACTAGCGGGCGGGAGCACAGATACGCAGTATTTT; CDR3aa: CASSQGLAGGSTDTQYF